This TCR beta chain appears in the sequencing data of a study of naive and memory T cell subsets. The V gene's germline CDR1 is SGHAT and CDR2 FQNNGV. CDR3 size: 16 residues. V was clipped by 5 bases and J by 2 bases, with 16 bases between them. In regard to this clonotype: Its specificity is not known.

Findings and limits, study-wide: In naive cells, over 90% of TCR sequences were seen only once. Possibly reflecting memory cells re-expressing CD45RA, a few larger clonotypes occurred in naive repertoires, especially CD8.

An equimolar mix of two oligonucleotides served as the beta constant-region primer for TRBC1 and TRBC2. The ligated cDNA underwent four PCR rounds using SP2 and nested alpha and beta constant-region primers. Ligation attached a single-stranded oligonucleotide with a 12-nucleotide UMI and the SP2 primer to the cDNA 3' end. Using its own MiXCR run on the UMI-ligation and nested PCR reads, TCRdb lists one record per CDR3 protein. This table has approximately 150,000 distinct CDR3 sequences, approximately 21% appearing once. The chain uses TRBV11-2 and TRBJ2-1; D possibly corresponds to TRBD1 (5 bases). The sequencing input was naive CD8+ T cells from blood. This receptor was identified in a human donor in good health. The CDR3 bases are TGTGCCAGCAGCCCGTTTGGGGCTGGCGCCTACAATGAGCAGTTCTTC. Translation gives CASSPFGAGAYNEQFF.